These T cell receptor beta chains were read from a single sample in a study of tumour-infiltrating T cells in Burkitt lymphoma. This table comes from immunoSEQ multiplex PCR, and its TCRdb copy is limited to in-frame clones, with some not included. The sample has about 900 clones; 91% are singletons. Sequenced material: tumor tissue. The receptors derive from a human donor with diffuse large B-cell lymphoma. CDR3s leave out the opening cysteine and the closing phenylalanine or tryptophan.

J	V	CDR3
TRBJ2-3	TRBV19	ASSTPGPLTQY
TRBJ2-2	TRBV18	ASLGAGELF
TRBJ1-1	TRBV18	ASSQGMNTEAF
TRBJ2-1	TRBV5-1	ASSLRSSTGSYNEQF